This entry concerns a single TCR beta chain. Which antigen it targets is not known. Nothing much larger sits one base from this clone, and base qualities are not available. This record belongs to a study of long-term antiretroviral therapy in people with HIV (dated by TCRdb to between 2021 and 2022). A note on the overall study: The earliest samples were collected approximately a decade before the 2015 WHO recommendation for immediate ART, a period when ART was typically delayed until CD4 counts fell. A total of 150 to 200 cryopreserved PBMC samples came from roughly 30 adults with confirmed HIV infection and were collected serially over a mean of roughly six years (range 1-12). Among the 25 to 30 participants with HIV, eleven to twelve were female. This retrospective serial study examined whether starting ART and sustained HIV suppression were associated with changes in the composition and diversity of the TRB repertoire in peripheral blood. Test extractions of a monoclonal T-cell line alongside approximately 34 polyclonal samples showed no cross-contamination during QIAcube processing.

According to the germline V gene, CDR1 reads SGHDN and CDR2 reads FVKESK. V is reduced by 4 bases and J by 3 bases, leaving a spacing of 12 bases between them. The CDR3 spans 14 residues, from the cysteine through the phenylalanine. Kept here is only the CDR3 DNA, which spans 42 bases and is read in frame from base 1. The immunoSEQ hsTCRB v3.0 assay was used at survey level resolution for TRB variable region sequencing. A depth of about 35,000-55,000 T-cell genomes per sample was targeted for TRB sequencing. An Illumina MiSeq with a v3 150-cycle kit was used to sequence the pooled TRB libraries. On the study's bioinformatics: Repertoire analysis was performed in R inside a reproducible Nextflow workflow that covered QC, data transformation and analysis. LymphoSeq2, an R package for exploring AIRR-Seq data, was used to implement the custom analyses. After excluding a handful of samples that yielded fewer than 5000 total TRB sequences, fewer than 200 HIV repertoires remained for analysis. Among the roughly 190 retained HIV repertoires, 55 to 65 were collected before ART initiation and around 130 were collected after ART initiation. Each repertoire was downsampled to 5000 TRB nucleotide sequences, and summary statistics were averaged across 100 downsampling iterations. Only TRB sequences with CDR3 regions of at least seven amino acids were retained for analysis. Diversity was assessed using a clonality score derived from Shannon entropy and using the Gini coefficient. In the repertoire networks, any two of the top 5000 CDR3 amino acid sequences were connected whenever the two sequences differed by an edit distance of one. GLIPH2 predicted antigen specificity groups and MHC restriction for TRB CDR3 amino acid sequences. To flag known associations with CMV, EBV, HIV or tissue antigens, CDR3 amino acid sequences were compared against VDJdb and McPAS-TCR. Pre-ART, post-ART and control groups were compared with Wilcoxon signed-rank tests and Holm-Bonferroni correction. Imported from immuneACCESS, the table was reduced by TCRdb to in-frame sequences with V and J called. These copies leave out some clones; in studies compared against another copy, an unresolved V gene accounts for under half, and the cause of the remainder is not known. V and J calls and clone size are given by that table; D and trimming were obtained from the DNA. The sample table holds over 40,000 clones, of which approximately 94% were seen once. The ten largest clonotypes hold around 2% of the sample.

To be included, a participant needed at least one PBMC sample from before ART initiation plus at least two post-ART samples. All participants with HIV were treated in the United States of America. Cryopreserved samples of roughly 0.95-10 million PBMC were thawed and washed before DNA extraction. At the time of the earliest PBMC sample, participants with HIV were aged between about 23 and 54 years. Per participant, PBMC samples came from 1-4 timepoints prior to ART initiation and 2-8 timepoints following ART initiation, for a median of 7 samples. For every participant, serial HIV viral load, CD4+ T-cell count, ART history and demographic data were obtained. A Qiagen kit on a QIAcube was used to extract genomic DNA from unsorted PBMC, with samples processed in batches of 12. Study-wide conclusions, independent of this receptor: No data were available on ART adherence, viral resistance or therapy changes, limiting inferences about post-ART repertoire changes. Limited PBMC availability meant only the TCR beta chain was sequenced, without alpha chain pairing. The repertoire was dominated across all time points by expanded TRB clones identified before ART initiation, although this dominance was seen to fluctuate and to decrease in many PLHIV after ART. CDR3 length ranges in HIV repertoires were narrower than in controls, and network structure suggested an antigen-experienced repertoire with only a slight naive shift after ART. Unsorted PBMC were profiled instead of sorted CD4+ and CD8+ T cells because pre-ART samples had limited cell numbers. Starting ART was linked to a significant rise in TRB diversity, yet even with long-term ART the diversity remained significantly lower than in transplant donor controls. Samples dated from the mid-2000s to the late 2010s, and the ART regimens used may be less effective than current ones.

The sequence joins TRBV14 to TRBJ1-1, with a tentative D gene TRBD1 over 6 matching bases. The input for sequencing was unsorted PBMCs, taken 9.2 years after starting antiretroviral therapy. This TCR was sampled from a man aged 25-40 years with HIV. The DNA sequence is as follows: TGTGCCAGCAGCCCAACAGGGTCGTACACTGAAGCTTTCTTT. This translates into CASSPTGSYTEAFF.